The entry below describes one T cell receptor beta chain. Its antigen remains unidentified. CDR1 SEHNR and CDR2 FQNEAQ come from the germline V gene (reference sequence). With 6 bases removed from V and 2 bases from J, the gap between germline ends came to 11 bases. This CDR3 has 13 amino acids. The sample is drawn from a study of shared clonotypes between healthy human individuals. TCRdb keeps only in-frame clones here, not all; method: immunoSEQ multiplex PCR. This sample has about 590,000 clones, with nearly 97% found just once. Positively selected for CCR7, the CD45RO-negative cells used as naive CD8 cells excluded terminally differentiated effector memory CD45RA+ cells. Free of recent acute infections or vaccinations, the donors were healthy HIV-negative adults. Findings and limits, study-wide: Generally, naive subsets came out with larger estimated richness than memory subsets.

Sample: naive CD8+ T cells sorted from blood. This rearrangement joins TRBV7-9 to TRBJ2-7; D remains unclear. The receptor was isolated from a woman aged 25 to 39 in good health. The CDR3 DNA follows: TGTGCCAGCAGTATAGACAATGCCTACGAGCAGTACTTC. It yields the protein CASSIDNAYEQYF.